This T cell receptor beta chain is from a study of T cell changes during pregnancy in multiple sclerosis. The ends lost 6 bases at V and 0 bases at J; junction bases unmatched: 8. Germline-derived CDR1 and CDR2 are MNHEY and SMNVEV (reference sequence). CDR3 length equals 16 residues. Profiled with immunoSEQ multiplex PCR; TCRdb holds only in-frame clones, not every one. The sample contains 100,000 or so clones, about 94% of which appear only once. This clonotype was obtained from a female donor with multiple sclerosis, enrolled in a pregnancy study. The V call is TRBV27, the J call TRBJ2-3, with 8 bases identical to TRBD2. The material was peripheral blood, obtained in the third trimester of pregnancy. The CDR3 DNA reads as TGTGCCAGCAGCCCCTATGAGCGGGAGAGCACAGATACGCAGTATTTT. Translating it yields CASSPYERESTDTQYF.